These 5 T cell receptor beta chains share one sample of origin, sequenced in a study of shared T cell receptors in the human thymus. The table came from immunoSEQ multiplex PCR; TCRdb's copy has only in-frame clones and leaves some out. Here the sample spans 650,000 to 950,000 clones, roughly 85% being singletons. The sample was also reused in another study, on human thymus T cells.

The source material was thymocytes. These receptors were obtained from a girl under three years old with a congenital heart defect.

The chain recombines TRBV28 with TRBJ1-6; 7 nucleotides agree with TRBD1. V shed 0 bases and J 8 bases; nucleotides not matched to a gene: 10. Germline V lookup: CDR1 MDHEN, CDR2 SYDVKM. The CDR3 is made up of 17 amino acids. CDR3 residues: CASSLCLSLGQDSPLHF. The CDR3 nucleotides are TGTGCCAGCAGTTTATGTCTGTCCCTCGGACAGGATTCACCCCTCCACTTT.

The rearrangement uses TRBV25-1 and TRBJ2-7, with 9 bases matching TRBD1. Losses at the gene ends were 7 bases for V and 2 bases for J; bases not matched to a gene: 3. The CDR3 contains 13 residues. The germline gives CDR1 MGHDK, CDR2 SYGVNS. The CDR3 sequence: CASTGTGTYEQYF. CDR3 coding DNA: TGTGCCAGCACCGGGACAGGGACCTACGAGCAGTACTTC.

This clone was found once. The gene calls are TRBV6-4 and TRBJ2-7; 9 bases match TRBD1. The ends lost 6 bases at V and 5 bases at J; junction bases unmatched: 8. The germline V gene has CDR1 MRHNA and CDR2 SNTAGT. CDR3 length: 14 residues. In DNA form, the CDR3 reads TGTGCCAGCAGCCCCGGGACAGGGTCCCACGAGCAGTACTTC. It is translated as CASSPGTGSHEQYF.

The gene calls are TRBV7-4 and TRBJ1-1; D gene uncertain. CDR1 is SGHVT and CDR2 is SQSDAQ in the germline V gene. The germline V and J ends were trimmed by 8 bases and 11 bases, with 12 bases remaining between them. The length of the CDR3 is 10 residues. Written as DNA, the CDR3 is TGTGCCAGCTCCGGGGTGCGCGCTTTCTTT. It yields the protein CASSGVRAFF.

For the CDR3, the DNA is TGTGCCAGCAGCTTAGTTCGGGGGAACGAGCAGTACTTC. Encoded protein: CASSLVRGNEQYF. The chain uses TRBV11-2 and TRBJ2-7; D is possibly TRBD2 (6 bases). The ends were cut back, 1 base at V and 5 bases at J, with 9 bases in the middle. CDR3 length: 13 residues. Per the germline V gene, CDR1 is SGHAT and CDR2 is FQNNGV. The full variable domain, in which reference TRBV11-2 and TRBJ2-7 provide the parts outside the CDR3, is EAGVAQSPRYKIIEKRQSVAFWCNPISGHATLYWYQQILGQGPKLLIQFQNNGVVDDSQLPKDRFSAERLKGVDSTLKIQPAKLEDSAVYLCASSLVRGNEQYFGPGTRLTVT.